This TCR beta chain was identified during a study of type 1 regulatory T cells. On the study more broadly: T-allo10 is a Tr1-enriched, alloantigen-specific CD4 T cell product made in vitro.

The CDR3 contains 17 residues. Between the trimmed V and J ends, which lost 6 bases and 5 bases, there was a span of 25 bases. Whole-study results and caveats: Compared with non-Tr1 cells, Tr1 cells showed a narrower TCR repertoire.

With respect to this clonotype: Its antigen is as yet unknown.

TCRdb used MiXCR to reprocess the reads, holding one entry per CDR3 protein. Of about 67,000 distinct CDR3 sequences detected, more than 45% appear once; the ten largest clones hold about 2.1%. Sequenced: cultured non-Tr1 T cells, either the whole culture or a sorted T cell fraction (not recorded which). This chain uses TRBV12-3 or TRBV12-4 with TRBJ1-1; D is undetermined. The receptor comes from a human donor in good health. In nucleotides, the CDR3 is TGTGCCAGCAGGAACTATACCTTTCGGAGGGTTGGAACTGAAGCTTTCTTT. This encodes CASRNYTFRRVGTEAFF.